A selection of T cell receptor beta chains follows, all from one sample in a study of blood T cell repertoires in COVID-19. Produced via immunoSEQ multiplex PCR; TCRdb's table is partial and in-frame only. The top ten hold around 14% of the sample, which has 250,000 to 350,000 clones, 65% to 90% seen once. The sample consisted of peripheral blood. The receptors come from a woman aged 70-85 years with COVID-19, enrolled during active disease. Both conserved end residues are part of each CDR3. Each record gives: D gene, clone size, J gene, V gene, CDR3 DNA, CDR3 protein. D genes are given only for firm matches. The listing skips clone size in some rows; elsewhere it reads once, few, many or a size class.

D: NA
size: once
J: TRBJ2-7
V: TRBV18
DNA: TGTGCCAGCTCGCCCTACTCCCTAGACGCCTACGAGCAGTACTTC
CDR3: CASSPYSLDAYEQYF

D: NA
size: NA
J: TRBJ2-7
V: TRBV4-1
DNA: TGCGCCAGCAGCCAACTGCAGGTCTCCTACGAGCAGTACTTC
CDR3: CASSQLQVSYEQYF

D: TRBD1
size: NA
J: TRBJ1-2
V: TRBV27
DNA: TGTGCCAGCGGGAGACAGGGGGCTGCGATCGGCTTC
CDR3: CASGRQGAAIGF

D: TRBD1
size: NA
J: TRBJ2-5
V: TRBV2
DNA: TGTGCCAGCAGTGAACAGGGGGTAGCAGGAGAGACCCAGTACTTC
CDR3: CASSEQGVAGETQYF

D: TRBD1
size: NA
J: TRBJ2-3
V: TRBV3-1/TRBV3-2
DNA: TGTGCCAGCAGCCAAGATTTTAGCAGTGTGAGGGGGCGAGTCGCAGATACGCAGTATTTT
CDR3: CASSQDFSSVRGRVADTQYF

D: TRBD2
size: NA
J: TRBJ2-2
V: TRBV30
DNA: TGTGCCTGGAACATCGGACTAGCGGGAGCCGGGGAGCTGTTTTTT
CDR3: CAWNIGLAGAGELFF

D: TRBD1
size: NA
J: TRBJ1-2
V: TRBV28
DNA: TGTGCCAGCAGTTCCTCAGGGGGAGCTAACTATGGCTACACCTTC
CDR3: CASSSSGGANYGYTF

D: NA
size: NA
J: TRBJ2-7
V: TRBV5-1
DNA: TGCGCCAGCAGCTTGGTTAGGCAGGGGACGGACGAGCAGTACTTC
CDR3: CASSLVRQGTDEQYF

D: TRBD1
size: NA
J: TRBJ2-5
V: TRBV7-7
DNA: TGTGCCAGCAGCTTAGGGGAAGGGGGCTCAGAGACCCAGTACTTC
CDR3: CASSLGEGGSETQYF

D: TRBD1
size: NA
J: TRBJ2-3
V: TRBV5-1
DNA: TGCGCCAGCAGCCCGGACAGGGGGACAGATACGCAGTATTTT
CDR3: CASSPDRGTDTQYF

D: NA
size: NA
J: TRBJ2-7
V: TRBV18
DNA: TGTGCCAGCTCACCGACAACCTTTTCCTACGAGCAGTACTTC
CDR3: CASSPTTFSYEQYF

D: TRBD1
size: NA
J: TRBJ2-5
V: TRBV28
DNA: TGTGCCAGCAGTTTAAACGGACAGGGAAGGACCCAGTACTTC
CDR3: CASSLNGQGRTQYF

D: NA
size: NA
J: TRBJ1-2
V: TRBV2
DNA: TGTGCCAGCAGTGCCAGGGCGATTAACTATGGCTACACCTTC
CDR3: CASSARAINYGYTF

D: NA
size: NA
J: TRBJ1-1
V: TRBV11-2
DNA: TGTGCCAGCAGCTTAAGAGACAGGAACACTGAAGCTTTCTTT
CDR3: CASSLRDRNTEAFF

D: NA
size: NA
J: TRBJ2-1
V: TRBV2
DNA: TGTGCCAGCAGTGGAGACAGAGACTTCTCCTACAATGAGCAGTTCTTC
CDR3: CASSGDRDFSYNEQFF

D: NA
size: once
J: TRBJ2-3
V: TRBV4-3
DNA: TGCGCCAGCAGCCAAGACCACACAGATACGCAGTATTTT
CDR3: CASSQDHTDTQYF

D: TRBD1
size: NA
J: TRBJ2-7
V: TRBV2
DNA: TGTGCCAGTGGGGGACAGGCCTCGGTCGGCGAGCAGTACTTC
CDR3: CASGGQASVGEQYF

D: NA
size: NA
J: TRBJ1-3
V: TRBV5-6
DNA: TGTGCCAGCCTCCCCTCCGGGGGCTCTGGAAACACCATATATTTT
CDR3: CASLPSGGSGNTIYF

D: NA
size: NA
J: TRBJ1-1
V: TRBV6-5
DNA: TGTGCCAGCAAGGGCCTCCAGGGCGCGAACACTGAAGCTTTCTTT
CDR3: CASKGLQGANTEAFF

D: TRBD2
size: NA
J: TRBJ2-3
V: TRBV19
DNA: TGTGCCAGTAGTATCTACGGTCCGGGCGGGGGGGCCGAAGATACGCAGTATTTT
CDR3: CASSIYGPGGGAEDTQYF

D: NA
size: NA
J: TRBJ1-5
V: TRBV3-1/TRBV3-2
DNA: TGTGCCAGCAGCCCGAGATACAGGTCCAGTAGGAGCAATCAGCCCCAGCATTTT
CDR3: CASSPRYRSSRSNQPQHF

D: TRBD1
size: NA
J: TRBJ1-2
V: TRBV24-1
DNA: TGTGCCACCAGTGATCGCGGACAGGCCTATGGCTACACCTTC
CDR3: CATSDRGQAYGYTF

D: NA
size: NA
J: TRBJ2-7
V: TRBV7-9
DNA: TGTGCCAGCAAAGGACTAACATACGAGCAGTACTTC
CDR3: CASKGLTYEQYF

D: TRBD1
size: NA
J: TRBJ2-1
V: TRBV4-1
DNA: TGCGCCAGCAGCAGTTTCACGGGACAGGGGTTGGCTGAGCAGTTCTTC
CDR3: CASSSFTGQGLAEQFF

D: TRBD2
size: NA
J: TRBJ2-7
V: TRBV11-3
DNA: TGTGCCAGCAGCTTAGTTGTGGGGGGGGACGAGCAGTACTTC
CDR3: CASSLVVGGDEQYF

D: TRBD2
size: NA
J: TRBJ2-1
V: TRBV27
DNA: TGTGCCAGCAGGTTCGGGACTAGCGGGGGGGCCGGAGAGCAGTTCTTC
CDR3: CASRFGTSGGAGEQFF

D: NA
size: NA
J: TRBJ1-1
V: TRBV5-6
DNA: TGTGCCAGCAGCTTGGAACAGATGAACACTGAAGCTTTCTTT
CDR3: CASSLEQMNTEAFF

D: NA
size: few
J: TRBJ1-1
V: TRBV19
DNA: TGTGCCAGTATAGCGGGTAGGGAGTTCGTAACTGAAGCTTTCTTT
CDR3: CASIAGREFVTEAFF

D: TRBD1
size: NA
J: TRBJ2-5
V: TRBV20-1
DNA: TGCAGTGCTAGTGACGACAGGGGGCGCGTAGAGACCCAGTACTTC
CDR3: CSASDDRGRVETQYF

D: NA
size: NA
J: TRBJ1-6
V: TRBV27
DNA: TGTGCCAGCAGTTTAGGGTACCCCACGACCGGGATTAATTCACCCCTCCACTTT
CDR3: CASSLGYPTTGINSPLHF

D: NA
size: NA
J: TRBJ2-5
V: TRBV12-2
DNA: TGTGCAAGTCGCCACCATGATCGGGGGGACGGGCAGACCCAGTACTTC
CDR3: CASRHHDRGDGQTQYF

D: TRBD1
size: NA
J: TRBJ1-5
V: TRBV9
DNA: TGTGCCAGCAGTCCCGACAGGGGGGGATTGCCCCAGCATTTT
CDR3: CASSPDRGGLPQHF

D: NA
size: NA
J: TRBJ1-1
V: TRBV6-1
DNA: TGTGCCAGCAGTCAAGAAGGACAGTTCACTGAAGCTTTCTTT
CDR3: CASSQEGQFTEAFF

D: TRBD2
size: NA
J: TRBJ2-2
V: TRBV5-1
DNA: TGCGCCAGCCAATCCCCGGGACTAGTAACCACCGGGGAGCTGTTTTTT
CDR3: CASQSPGLVTTGELFF

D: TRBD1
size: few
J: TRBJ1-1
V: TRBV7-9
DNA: TGTGCCAGCAGCTTCGACAGGGGATCCACTGAAGCTTTCTTT
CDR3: CASSFDRGSTEAFF

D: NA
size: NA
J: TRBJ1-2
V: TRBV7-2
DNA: TGTGCCAGCAGCCGCCAGGGTGGCGAGGTTGGCTACACCTTC
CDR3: CASSRQGGEVGYTF

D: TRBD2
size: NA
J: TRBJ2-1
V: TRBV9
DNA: TGTGCCAGCAGCGTAGGCGGCGGGGGTATGGGGAATGAGCAGTTCTTC
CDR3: CASSVGGGGMGNEQFF

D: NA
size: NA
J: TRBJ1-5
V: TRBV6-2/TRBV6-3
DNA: TGTGCCAGCAGTTACTCGATTGACGGACAGACACCCAATCAGCCCCAGCATTTT
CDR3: CASSYSIDGQTPNQPQHF

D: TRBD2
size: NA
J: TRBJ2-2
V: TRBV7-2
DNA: TGTGCCAGCAGCCAGGGACTAGCCAAGTCCGGGGAGCTGTTTTTT
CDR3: CASSQGLAKSGELFF

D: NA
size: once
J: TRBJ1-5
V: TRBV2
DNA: TGTGCCAGCAGTGGGGGGCCCAATCAGCCCCAGCATTTT
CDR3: CASSGGPNQPQHF

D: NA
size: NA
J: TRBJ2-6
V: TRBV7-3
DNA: TGTGCCAGCAGCTCACAGAGCTCTGGGGCCAACGTCCTGACTTTC
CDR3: CASSSQSSGANVLTF

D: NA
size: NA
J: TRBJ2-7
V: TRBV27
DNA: TGTGCCAGCAGTCAAACTCTTAGGGGTTGGCAGTACTTC
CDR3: CASSQTLRGWQYF

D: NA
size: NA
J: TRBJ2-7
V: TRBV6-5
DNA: TGTGCCAGCAGGGACATCTACGAGCAGTACTTC
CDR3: CASRDIYEQYF

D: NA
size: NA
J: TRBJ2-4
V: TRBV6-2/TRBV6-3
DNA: TGTGCCAGCAGTGGAGGGTCCTTAGCCAAAAACATTCAGTACTTC
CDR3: CASSGGSLAKNIQYF

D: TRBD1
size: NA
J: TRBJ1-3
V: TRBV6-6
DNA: TGTGCCAGCAGCCCTTGGACAGGGACGAGAAACACCATATATTTT
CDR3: CASSPWTGTRNTIYF

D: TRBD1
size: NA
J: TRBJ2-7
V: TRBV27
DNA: TGTGCCAGCAGTTTAGACAGGGGATCTTTGAAGCAGTACTTC
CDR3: CASSLDRGSLKQYF

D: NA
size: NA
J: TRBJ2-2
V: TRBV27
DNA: TGTGCCAGCAGTACCCGGGATCCCCAGCCCGGGGAGCTGTTTTTT
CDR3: CASSTRDPQPGELFF

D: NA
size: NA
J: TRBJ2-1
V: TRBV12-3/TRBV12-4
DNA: TGTGCCAGCAGTTTTAACAGTGAGCAGTTCTTC
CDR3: CASSFNSEQFF

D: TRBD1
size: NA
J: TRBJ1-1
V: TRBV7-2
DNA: TGTGCCAGCAGCTTACGATGGACAGGGACTAACATGAACACTGAAGCTTTCTTT
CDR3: CASSLRWTGTNMNTEAFF

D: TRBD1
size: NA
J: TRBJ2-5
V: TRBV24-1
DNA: TGTGCCACCAGTGATACACAGGGGGCCGGGGAGACCCAGTACTTC
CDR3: CATSDTQGAGETQYF

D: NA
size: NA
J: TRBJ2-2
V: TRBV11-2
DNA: TGTGCCAGCAGCTCTTGGCGGGGTCGGGGGGAGCTGTTTTTT
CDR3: CASSSWRGRGELFF

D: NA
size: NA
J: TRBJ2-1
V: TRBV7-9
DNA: TGTGCCAGCAGCTTGGTCCGGGGCGGACAGTGGATCAATGAGCAGTTCTTC
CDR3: CASSLVRGGQWINEQFF

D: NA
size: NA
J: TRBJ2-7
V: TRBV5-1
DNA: TGCGCCAGCAGCTTGGTGTACAGGGAGTACGAGCAGTACTTC
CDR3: CASSLVYREYEQYF

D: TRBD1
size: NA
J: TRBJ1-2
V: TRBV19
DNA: TGTGCCAGTGCCGGACAGGGCTATGGCTACACCTTC
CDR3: CASAGQGYGYTF

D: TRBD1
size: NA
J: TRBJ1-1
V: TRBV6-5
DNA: TGTGCCAGCAGTCGGGGGACAGGGAAATACACTGAAGCTTTCTTT
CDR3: CASSRGTGKYTEAFF

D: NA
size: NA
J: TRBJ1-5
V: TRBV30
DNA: TGTGCCTGGGGGGGAGGGTATAGCAATCAGCCCCAGCATTTT
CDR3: CAWGGGYSNQPQHF

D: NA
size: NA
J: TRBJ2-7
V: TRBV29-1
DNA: TGCAGCGTTCTACAGGAGTACGAGCAGTACTTC
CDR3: CSVLQEYEQYF

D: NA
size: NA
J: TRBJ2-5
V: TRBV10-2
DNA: TGCGCCAGCAGTGAGTCGACGAGGGAAGGGACCCAGTACTTC
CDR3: CASSESTREGTQYF

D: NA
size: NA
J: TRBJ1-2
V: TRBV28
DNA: TGTGCCAGCAGCCAGACCTTAGGGGGCTATGGCTACACCTTC
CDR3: CASSQTLGGYGYTF

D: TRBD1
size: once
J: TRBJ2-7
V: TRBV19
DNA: TGTGCCAGTAGGCCGCCCGGGACAGGGTCCTACGAGCAGTACTTC
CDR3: CASRPPGTGSYEQYF